The 7 T cell receptor beta chains listed next were all sequenced from one sample in a study of cytomegalovirus exposure and HLA in healthy donors. PCR primers comprised 60 Vbeta and 13 Jbeta primers. The table came from immunoSEQ multiplex PCR; TCRdb's copy has only in-frame clones and leaves some out. The table lists 130,000 or so clones, around 80% of them singletons. Sequenced: PBMCs. Every receptor here comes from a man in his thirties or forties in good health and CMV-seronegative.

In this sample, this clone turned up once. This rearrangement joins TRBV30 to TRBJ2-1, with a weak D call TRBD1 (5 bases). V was cut by 2 bases and J by 5 bases, with 7 bases left in between. Germline lookup yields CDR1 GTSNPN and CDR2 SVGIG (reference sequence). The CDR3 sequence is 12 residues long. The CDR3 bases are TGTGCCTGGAGTTCAGGGAACAATGAGCAGTTCTTC. This translates into CAWSSGNNEQFF.

This clone was recorded only once. DNA of the CDR3: TGTGCCAGCAGCAGCACCGCCACAGGGGGCCCCCAAGAGACCCAGTACTTC. Its protein product is CASSSTATGGPQETQYF. The chain couples TRBV27 to TRBJ2-5; TRBD1 matches 9 bases. With 6 bases clipped from V and 1 base from J, the junction kept 12 bases outside the gene matches. CDR1 and CDR2 from the germline V gene are MNHEY and SMNVEV (reference sequence). The CDR3 runs 17 residues.

V is TRBV6-5 and J is TRBJ2-1; TRBD2 matches at 8 bases. There are 15 residues in the CDR3. Germline loops: CDR1 MNHEY, CDR2 SVGAGI. V was pared by 2 bases and J by 6 bases, with 6 bases of the junction left unmatched. This CDR3 reads CASSYLRGDGNEQFF. In DNA form, the CDR3 reads TGTGCCAGCAGTTACCTGCGGGGGGACGGCAATGAGCAGTTCTTC.

V gene TRBV19 combines with J gene TRBJ1-1; 7 positions match TRBD1. Per germline, CDR1 LNHDA and CDR2 SQIVND (reference sequence). Trimming removed 3 bases from V and 10 bases from J; junction bases left unmatched: 8. This CDR3 spans 13 amino acids. In DNA, the CDR3 is TGTGCCAGTAGTATCACACAGGGGTTGGGAGCTTTCTTT. It codes for CASSITQGLGAFF.

V is TRBV19 and J is TRBJ2-4, with D possibly being TRBD2 (7 bases). The CDR3 contains 14 residues. The germline V and J ends were trimmed by 5 bases and 7 bases, with 15 bases remaining between them. Germline CDR1 and CDR2: LNHDA and SQIVND (reference sequence). The CDR3 region has the DNA TGTGCCAGTAGTGGAGGGGGGAGGGTCAACATTCAGTACTTC. Translated: CASSGGGRVNIQYF.

The chain uses TRBV2 and TRBJ2-3, with D possibly TRBD1 on 6 matching bases. This CDR3 region has 15 residues. Trimming shortened V by 5 bases and J by 2 bases, and 14 bases separated the two germline ends. In germline, CDR1 is SNHLY, CDR2 FYNNEI. The CDR3 coding sequence is TGTGCCAGCAGTCTTCAGGGGTTGCTCACAGATACGCAGTATTTT. Protein product: CASSLQGLLTDTQYF. The full variable domain, its missing parts supplied by reference TRBV2 and TRBJ2-3, is EPEVTQTPSHQVTQMGQEVILRCVPISNHLYFYWYRQILGQKVEFLVSFYNNEISEKSEIFDDQFSVERPDGSNFTLKIRSTKLEDSAMYFCASSLQGLLTDTQYFGPGTRLTVL.

This clone showed up just a few times. This chain's CDR3 is CASSWSGGANTGELFF. The CDR3 DNA is TGTGCCAGCAGTTGGAGCGGGGGGGCCAACACCGGGGAGCTGTTTTTT. The chain links TRBV6-5 to TRBJ2-2, with TRBD2 identical over 10 bases. The germline gives CDR1 MNHEY, CDR2 SVGAGI. The V segment lost 4 bases and the J segment 2 bases; nucleotides outside the gene matches: 4. CDR3 length equals 16 residues.